This is a list of T cell receptor beta chains from one sample in a study of early T cells in non-severe SARS-CoV-2 infection. MiXCR was run by TCRdb on the 5' RACE reads, yielding one entry per CDR3 protein. The sample holds around 20,000 distinct CDR3 sequences, roughly 4% seen once. Sequencing input: whole blood. The source is an adult who was a healthcare worker with PCR-confirmed SARS-CoV-2 infection or an uninfected control (not recorded which). The CDR3 runs from the conserved cysteine through the conserved F or W. D genes are given only for firm matches. Where a row states a size, it is once, few, many or the class of an expanded clone; other rows omit it.

j_gene	abundance	d_gene	v_gene	CDR3nt	CDR3aa
TRBJ2-7	few	TRBD2	TRBV5-1	TGCGCCAGCAGCTTGGGACTAGCGGGGGCCTCAACCCCCTACGAGCAGTACTTC	CASSLGLAGASTPYEQYF
TRBJ1-5	NA	NA	TRBV2	TGTGCCAGCGGCCACGAGGGGCTCGATCAGCCCCAGCATTTT	CASGHEGLDQPQHF
TRBJ2-1	medium-sized	TRBD2	TRBV7-8	TGTGCCAGCAGCTTAGCCAGCGGGGGGGGCTACAATGAGCAGTTCTTC	CASSLASGGGYNEQFF
TRBJ2-3	many	TRBD2	TRBV3-1	TGTGCCAGCAGCCAACGAGCGGGGGGGAGCACAGATACGCAGTATTTT	CASSQRAGGSTDTQYF
TRBJ2-3	few	NA	TRBV20-1	TGCAGTGCTAGAGATCCGGGGGGCACAGATACGCAGTATTTT	CSARDPGGTDTQYF
TRBJ1-5	many	NA	TRBV24-1	TGTGCCACTCAACATGACAGCGATAGCAATCAGCCCCAGCATTTT	CATQHDSDSNQPQHF
TRBJ1-2	many	NA	TRBV14	TGTGCCAGCAGCCCCGAGGAGGAGTATGGCTACACCTTC	CASSPEEEYGYTF
TRBJ1-2	NA	NA	TRBV10-1	TGCGCCAGCAGTGACGGTCCTAACTATGGCTACACCTTC	CASSDGPNYGYTF
TRBJ1-1	few	TRBD1	TRBV7-2	TGTGCCAGCAGCTTAAGGGGGCCGGGTGAAGCTTTCTTT	CASSLRGPGEAFF
TRBJ2-1	many	NA	TRBV7-3	TGTGCCAGCAGTCTCAAAGCATCCCTGACCAACAGGGGAGGCGAGCAGTTCTTC	CASSLKASLTNRGGEQFF
TRBJ2-5	few	NA	TRBV6-5	TGTGCCAGCAGTTACGGTCGGGAGACCCAGTACTTC	CASSYGRETQYF
TRBJ2-5	NA	NA	TRBV3-1	TGTGCCAGCAGCGTCGGGCCCAAAGAGACCCAGTACTTC	CASSVGPKETQYF
TRBJ2-5	many	TRBD2	TRBV29-1	TGCAGCGTTGAAGGACTAGCGAGACAAGAGACCCAGTACTTC	CSVEGLARQETQYF
TRBJ2-7	many	NA	TRBV12-3/TRBV12-4	TGTGCCAGCAGCAGAGTTTCCTACGAGCAGTACTTC	CASSRVSYEQYF
TRBJ2-3	many	NA	TRBV9	TGTGCCAGCACTTCGCAGGGGCACACAGATACGCAGTATTTT	CASTSQGHTDTQYF
TRBJ1-4	many	TRBD1	TRBV6-1	TGTGCCAGCAGTGAAACAGACGGACAGGTCGAAAAACTGTTTTTT	CASSETDGQVEKLFF
TRBJ2-7	many	NA	TRBV7-6	TGTGCCAGCAGCTTAAGAGGGGCCTACGAGCAGTACTTC	CASSLRGAYEQYF
TRBJ1-1	medium-sized	NA	TRBV3-1	TGTGCCAGCAGCCAAGCCTCTTTCCAACGGGCTTTCTTT	CASSQASFQRAFF
TRBJ2-7	many	NA	TRBV5-6	TGTGCCAGCAGCTTAGAGGGAAGGGGCGAGCAGTACTTC	CASSLEGRGEQYF
TRBJ2-7	many	TRBD1	TRBV6-2/TRBV6-3	TGTGCCAGCAGCTGGGGACAGGCTTCCTACGAGCAGTACTTC	CASSWGQASYEQYF
TRBJ2-1	few	NA	TRBV18	TGTGCCAGCTCACCACCGGGAAGTCCGGAAAATGAGCAGTTCTTC	CASSPPGSPENEQFF
TRBJ1-2	many	NA	TRBV27	TGTGCCAGCAGTTTAGAGCAGAACTATGGCTACACCTTC	CASSLEQNYGYTF
TRBJ1-2	many	NA	TRBV7-2	TGTGCCAGCAGCCCCGGACCGGGTGGCTATGGCTACACCTTC	CASSPGPGGYGYTF
TRBJ2-7	NA	NA	TRBV20-1	TGCAGTGCTCCCCACAGGGAACCCTACGAGCAGTACTTC	CSAPHREPYEQYF
TRBJ2-7	NA	TRBD1	TRBV20-1	TGCAGTGGAACAGGACAGGGACTCTACGAGCAGTACTTC	CSGTGQGLYEQYF
TRBJ2-3	many	TRBD2	TRBV5-1	TGCGCCAGCAGCTTCGGGCTAGCGGGGCAACGGGGGGATACGCAGTATTTT	CASSFGLAGQRGDTQYF
TRBJ2-7	few	NA	TRBV7-9	TGTGCCAGCAGCTCCCAGATTTGGGGGGTTCACGAGCAGTACTTC	CASSSQIWGVHEQYF
TRBJ2-3	many	NA	TRBV7-9	TGTGCCAGCAGCTTAGGCGCAGATACGCAGTATTTT	CASSLGADTQYF
TRBJ2-1	many	TRBD2	TRBV27	TGTGCCAGCAGTTCCGGACTAGCGGGGCCCAGTTACTCCTACAATGAGCAGTTCTTC	CASSSGLAGPSYSYNEQFF
TRBJ1-2	medium-sized	NA	TRBV2	TGTGCCAGCAGTGATCGAACATTTAACTATGGCTACACCTTC	CASSDRTFNYGYTF
TRBJ2-7	NA	TRBD1	TRBV7-6	TGTGCCAGCAGCCCAGCCGGGACAGGGGGCGACGAGCAGAACTTC	CASSPAGTGGDEQNF
TRBJ2-1	many	TRBD1	TRBV5-4	TGTGCCAGCAGCTACCGGGACAGGCAAAGCAATGAGCAGTTCTTC	CASSYRDRQSNEQFF
TRBJ2-3	few	TRBD2	TRBV3-1	TGTGCCAGCAGCCAAGTGGCGGGGGGGCCCACAGATACGCAGTATTTT	CASSQVAGGPTDTQYF
TRBJ2-7	many	TRBD2	TRBV3-1	TGTGCCAGCAGCCCGGGACTAGCGGGGGACGAGCAGTACTTC	CASSPGLAGDEQYF
TRBJ1-1	medium-sized	NA	TRBV6-2/TRBV6-3	TGTGCCAGCAGGGGAGGGAACACTGAAGCTTTCTTT	CASRGGNTEAFF
TRBJ2-1	many	NA	TRBV5-1	TGCGCCAGCAGCTTGTCAACAGGGCTGCACAATGAGCAGTTCTTC	CASSLSTGLHNEQFF
TRBJ2-5	many	NA	TRBV20-1	TGCAGTGCTAGCGACCGGGCCCAAGAGACCCAGTACTTC	CSASDRAQETQYF
TRBJ1-5	many	NA	TRBV7-9	TGTGCCAGCAGCTTAGGAGGGACCTCCAATCAGCCCCAGCATTTT	CASSLGGTSNQPQHF
TRBJ1-2	NA	TRBD1	TRBV29-1	TGCAGCGCCCGGACAGGGGGTAACTATGGCTACACCTTC	CSARTGGNYGYTF
TRBJ1-2	many	NA	TRBV6-6	TGTGCCAGCAGCCCCAGCGGCGTCGCTAACTATGGCTACACCTTC	CASSPSGVANYGYTF
TRBJ2-3	NA	NA	TRBV3-1	TGTGCCAGCAGCCAAGATTTCCGGGCTCCTAGCACAGATACGCAGTATTTT	CASSQDFRAPSTDTQYF
TRBJ2-7	few	NA	TRBV12-3/TRBV12-4	TGTGCCAGCAGTTCCAGGGGCCACGAGCAGTACTTC	CASSSRGHEQYF